These 3 T cell receptor beta chains came from one sample sequenced in a study of regulatory T cells in long-lasting Graves disease. Time point defined: persistent/refractory GD, antithyroid drugs over 5 years with positive TRAb. Following extraction of RNA from PBMCs, that RNA was used to make the TCR library. In building TCR beta libraries, iRepertoire HTBI primers were used together with Arm-PCR of CDR3 regions. TCRdb itself ran the multiplex PCR reads through MiXCR, one entry per CDR3 protein. This sample has fewer than 450,000 distinct CDR3 sequences, with less than 25% found just once. The sample here was peripheral blood mononuclear cells (PBMCs), taken when the disease was refractory, from a patient treated with antithyroid drugs. The receptors derive from a female donor with Graves disease.

The chain has TRBV19 and TRBJ1-1; 8 positions match TRBD1. This CDR3 has 15 residues. Losses at the gene ends were 6 bases for V and 8 bases for J; bases not matched to a gene: 14. Germline loops: CDR1 LNHDA, CDR2 SQIVND (reference sequence). As DNA, the CDR3 is TGTGCCAGTAGCCCAGGACAGGGTTCAATTTCCGAAGCTTTCTTT. Translated, it gives CASSPGQGSISEAFF.

This clonotype has a count of ten or more. This chain connects TRBV10-3 to TRBJ1-5, with no clear D. The germline V gene has CDR1 ENHRY and CDR2 SYGVKD. CDR3 length equals 15 residues. V shed 6 bases and J shed 0 bases, with 12 bases lying between them. The CDR3 DNA reads as TGTGCCATCAGCAAGGACCTGGATAGCAATCAGCCCCAGCATTTT. It translates to CAISKDLDSNQPQHF.

This chain links TRBV7-2 with TRBJ1-2; D remains unclear. The CDR3 is made up of 11 amino acids. CDR1 is SGHTA, CDR2 FQGNSA, per germline. V gave up 8 bases and J gave up 7 bases, with 11 bases separating them. The CDR3 loop reads CASGREIGYTF. CDR3 nucleotide sequence: TGTGCCAGCGGACGGGAAATTGGCTACACCTTC.